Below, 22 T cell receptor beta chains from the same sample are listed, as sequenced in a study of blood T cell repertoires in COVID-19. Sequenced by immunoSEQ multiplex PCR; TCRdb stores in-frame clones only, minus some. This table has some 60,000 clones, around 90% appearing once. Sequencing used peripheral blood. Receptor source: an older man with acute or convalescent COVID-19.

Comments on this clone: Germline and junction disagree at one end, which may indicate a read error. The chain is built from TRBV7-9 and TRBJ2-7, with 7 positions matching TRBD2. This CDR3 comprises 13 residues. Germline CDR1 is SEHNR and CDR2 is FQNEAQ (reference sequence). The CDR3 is CASSFLGDYKQYF. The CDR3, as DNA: TGTGCCAGCAGCTTTCTTGGGGACTACAAGCAGTACTTC.

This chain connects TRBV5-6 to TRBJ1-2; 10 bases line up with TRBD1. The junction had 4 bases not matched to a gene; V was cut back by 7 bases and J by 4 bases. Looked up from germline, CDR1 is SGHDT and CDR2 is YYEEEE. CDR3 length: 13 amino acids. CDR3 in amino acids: CASGDRGLYGYTF. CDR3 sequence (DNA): TGTGCCAGCGGGGACAGGGGTCTCTATGGCTACACCTTC.

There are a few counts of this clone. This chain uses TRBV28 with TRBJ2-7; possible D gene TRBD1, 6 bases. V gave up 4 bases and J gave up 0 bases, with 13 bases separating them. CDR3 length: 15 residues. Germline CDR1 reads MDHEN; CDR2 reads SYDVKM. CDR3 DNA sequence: TGTGCCAGCAGTTCTCAGGACAGTCTCTCCTACGAGCAGTACTTC. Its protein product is CASSSQDSLSYEQYF.

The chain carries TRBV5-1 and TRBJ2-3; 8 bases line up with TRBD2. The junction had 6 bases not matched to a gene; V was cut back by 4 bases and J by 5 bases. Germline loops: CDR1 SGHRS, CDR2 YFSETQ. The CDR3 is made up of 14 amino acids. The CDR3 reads CASSPGTSKDTQYF. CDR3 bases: TGCGCCAGCAGCCCTGGGACTAGTAAAGATACGCAGTATTTT.

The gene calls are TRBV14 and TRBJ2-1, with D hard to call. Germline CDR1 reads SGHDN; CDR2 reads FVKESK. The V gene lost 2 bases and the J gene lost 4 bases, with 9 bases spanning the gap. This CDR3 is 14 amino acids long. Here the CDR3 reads CASSQLSLYNEQFF. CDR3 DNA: TGTGCCAGCAGCCAATTATCCCTTTACAATGAGCAGTTCTTC.

CDR3 DNA sequence: TGTGCCAGCAGATGGACAGGGGGCAATTCACCCCTCCACTTT. Amino acid sequence: CASRWTGGNSPLHF. The chain carries TRBV6-5 and TRBJ1-6; TRBD1 matches 11 bases. The CDR3 length is 14 residues. J gave up 7 bases and V 6 bases, and 2 bases lay outside the gene matches. From germline, CDR1 is MNHEY and CDR2 SVGAGI.

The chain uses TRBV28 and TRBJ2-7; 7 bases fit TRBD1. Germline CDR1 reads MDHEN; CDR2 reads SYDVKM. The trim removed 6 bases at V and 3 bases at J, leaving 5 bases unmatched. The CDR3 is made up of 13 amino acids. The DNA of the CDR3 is TGTGCCAGCAGAAGGCAGGGGGACTACGAGCAGTACTTC. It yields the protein CASRRQGDYEQYF.

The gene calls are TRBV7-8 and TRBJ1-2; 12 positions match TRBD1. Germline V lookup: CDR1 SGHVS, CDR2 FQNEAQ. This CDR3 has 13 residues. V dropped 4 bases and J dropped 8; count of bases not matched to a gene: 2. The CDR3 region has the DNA TGTGCCAGCAGCTGGGACAGGGGGCACGGCTACACCTTC. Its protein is CASSWDRGHGYTF.

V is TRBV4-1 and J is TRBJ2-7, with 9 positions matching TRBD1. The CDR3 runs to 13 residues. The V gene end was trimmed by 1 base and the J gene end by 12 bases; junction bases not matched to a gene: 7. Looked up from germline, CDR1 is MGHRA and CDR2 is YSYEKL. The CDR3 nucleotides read TGCGCCAGCAGCCAAGTGGGGACAGGGTTTCCGTACTTC. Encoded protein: CASSQVGTGFPYF.

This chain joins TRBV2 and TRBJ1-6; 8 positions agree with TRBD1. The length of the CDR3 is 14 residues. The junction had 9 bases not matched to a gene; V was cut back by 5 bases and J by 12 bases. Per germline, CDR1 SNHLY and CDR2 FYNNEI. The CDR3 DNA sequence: TGTGCCAGCAGTCCGGACAGGGCCTTGGGACCCCTCCACTTT. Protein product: CASSPDRALGPLHF.

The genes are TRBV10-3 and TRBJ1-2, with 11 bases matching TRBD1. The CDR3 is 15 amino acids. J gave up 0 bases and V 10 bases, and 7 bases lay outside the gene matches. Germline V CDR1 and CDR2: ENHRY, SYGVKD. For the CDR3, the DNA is TGTGCCACGTGGGACAGGGGGGGCCCTAACTATGGCTACACCTTC. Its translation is CATWDRGGPNYGYTF.

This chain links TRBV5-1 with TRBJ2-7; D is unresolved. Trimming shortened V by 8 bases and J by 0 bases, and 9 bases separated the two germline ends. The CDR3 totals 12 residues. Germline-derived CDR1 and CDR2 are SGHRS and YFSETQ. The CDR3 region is CASGETSYEQYF. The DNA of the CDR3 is TGCGCCAGTGGAGAGACCTCCTACGAGCAGTACTTC.

CDR3 protein: CASSYSKQGYGYTF. CDR3 in DNA: TGTGCCAGCAGTTACTCGAAACAGGGATACGGCTACACCTTC. The chain has TRBV6-5 and TRBJ1-2; D is possibly TRBD1 (6 bases). V gave up 0 bases and J gave up 8 bases, with 13 bases separating them. The CDR3 runs 14 residues. Germline values: CDR1 MNHEY, CDR2 SVGAGI.

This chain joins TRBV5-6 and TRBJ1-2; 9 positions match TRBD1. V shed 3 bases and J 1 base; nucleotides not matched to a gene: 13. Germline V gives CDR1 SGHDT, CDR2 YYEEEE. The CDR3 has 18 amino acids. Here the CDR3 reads CASSSTTGGARINYGYTF. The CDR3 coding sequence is TGTGCCAGCAGCTCGACAACAGGGGGCGCAAGGATTAACTATGGCTACACCTTC.

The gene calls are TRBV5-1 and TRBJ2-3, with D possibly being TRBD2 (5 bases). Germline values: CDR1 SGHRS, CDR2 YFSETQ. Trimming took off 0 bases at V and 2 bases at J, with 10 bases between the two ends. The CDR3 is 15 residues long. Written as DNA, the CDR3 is TGCGCCAGCAGCTTGGCCCTAGCAGTCACAGATACGCAGTATTTT. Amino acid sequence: CASSLALAVTDTQYF.

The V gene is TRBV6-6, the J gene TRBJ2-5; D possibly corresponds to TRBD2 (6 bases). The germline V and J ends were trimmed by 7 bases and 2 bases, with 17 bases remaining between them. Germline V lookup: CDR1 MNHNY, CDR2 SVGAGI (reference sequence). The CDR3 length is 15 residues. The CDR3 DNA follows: TGTGCCAGCACTACAGGAGGGACTCTTCAAGAGACCCAGTACTTC. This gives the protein CASTTGGTLQETQYF.

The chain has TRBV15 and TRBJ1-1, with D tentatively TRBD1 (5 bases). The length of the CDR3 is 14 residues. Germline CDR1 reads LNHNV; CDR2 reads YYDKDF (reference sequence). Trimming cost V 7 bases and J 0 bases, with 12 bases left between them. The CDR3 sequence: CATTRGGLNTEAFF. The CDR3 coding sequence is TGTGCCACCACCCGGGGGGGGTTGAACACTGAAGCTTTCTTT.

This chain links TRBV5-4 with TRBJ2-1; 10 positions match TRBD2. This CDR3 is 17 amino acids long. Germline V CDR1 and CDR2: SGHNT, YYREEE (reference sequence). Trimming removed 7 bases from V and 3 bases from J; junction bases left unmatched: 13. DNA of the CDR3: TGTGCCAGCGGGGTTAGCGGGGGGCCGAATATCTACAATGAGCAGTTCTTC. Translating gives CASGVSGGPNIYNEQFF. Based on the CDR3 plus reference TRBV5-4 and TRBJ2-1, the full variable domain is ETGVTQSPTHLIKTRGQQVTLRCSSQSGHNTVSWYQQALGQGPQFIFQYYREEENGRGNFPPRFSGLQFPNYSSELNVNALELDDSALYLCASGVSGGPNIYNEQFFGPGTRLTVL.

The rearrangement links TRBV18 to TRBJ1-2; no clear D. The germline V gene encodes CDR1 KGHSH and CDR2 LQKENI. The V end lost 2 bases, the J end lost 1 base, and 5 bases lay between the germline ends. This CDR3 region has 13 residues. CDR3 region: CASSPSVNYGYTF. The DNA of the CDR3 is TGTGCCAGCTCACCATCGGTTAACTATGGCTACACCTTC.

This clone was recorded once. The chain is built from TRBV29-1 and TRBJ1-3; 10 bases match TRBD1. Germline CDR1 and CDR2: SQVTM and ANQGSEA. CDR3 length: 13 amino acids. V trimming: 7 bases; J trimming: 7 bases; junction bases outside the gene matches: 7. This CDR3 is CSAAGQGRNTIYF. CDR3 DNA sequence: TGCAGCGCGGCGGGACAGGGGAGGAACACCATATATTTT.

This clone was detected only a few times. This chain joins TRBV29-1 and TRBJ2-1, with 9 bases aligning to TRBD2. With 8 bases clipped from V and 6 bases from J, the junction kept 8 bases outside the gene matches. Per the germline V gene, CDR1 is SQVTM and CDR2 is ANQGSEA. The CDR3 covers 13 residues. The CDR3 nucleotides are TGCAGCTCGACTAGCGGAGGGATCAATGAGCAGTTCTTC. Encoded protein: CSSTSGGINEQFF.

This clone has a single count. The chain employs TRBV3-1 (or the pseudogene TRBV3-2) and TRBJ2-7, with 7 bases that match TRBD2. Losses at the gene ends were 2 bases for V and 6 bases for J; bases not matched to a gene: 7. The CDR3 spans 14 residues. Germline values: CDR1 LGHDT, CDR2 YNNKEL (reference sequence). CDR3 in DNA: TGTGCCAGCAGCCAACGAGCGGGGATCCCCGAGCAGTACTTC. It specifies CASSQRAGIPEQYF.